This entry lists 27 T cell receptor beta chains sequenced from one sample in a study of blood T cell repertoires in COVID-19 (TCRdb year 2020). Libraries were built with the immunoSEQ multiplex PCR assay. Here the immuneACCESS table is served through TCRdb, limited to in-frame sequences with V and J called. Missing clones are a known gap in these copies; in checked studies unresolved V genes cover under half, and the rest lacks a known reason. This sample is represented by a few hundred thousand clones; roughly nine tenths of them were singletons. About 1% of the sample is in the top ten clones. The specimen was PBMCs or T cells enriched from blood (not recorded which). Receptors originate from a man aged 18-30 years who had recovered from COVID-19.

The chain uses TRBV13 and TRBJ2-5; 8 nucleotides match TRBD1. After removal of 5 bases from V and 5 bases from J, the junction contained 10 bases not matched to a gene. CDR1 is PRHDT and CDR2 is FYEKMQ in the germline V gene (reference sequence). CDR3 length: 15 amino acids. CDR3 residues: CASSTRTGRSETQYF. The CDR3 DNA reads as TGTGCCAGCAGCACCCGGACAGGGCGGAGCGAGACCCAGTACTTC. Complete variable domain (other parts from reference TRBV13 and TRBJ2-5): AAGVIQSPRHLIKEKRETATLKCYPIPRHDTVYWYQQGPGQDPQFLISFYEKMQSDKGSIPDRFSAQQFSDYHSELNMSSLELGDSALYFCASSTRTGRSETQYFGPGTRLLVL.

The CDR3 DNA reads TGTGCCAGCAGTACAGAGCACTATGGCTACACCTTC. Translating it yields CASSTEHYGYTF. The chain combines TRBV28 with TRBJ1-2; the D is unclear. Looked up from germline, CDR1 is MDHEN and CDR2 is SYDVKM. V was cut by 5 bases and J by 3 bases, with 7 bases left in between. The length of the CDR3 is 12 residues.

The chain employs TRBV2 and TRBJ2-3; 7 nucleotides align to TRBD1. The CDR3 consists of 14 residues. V dropped 6 bases and J dropped 1; count of bases not matched to a gene: 4. Germline V gene lookup returns CDR1 SNHLY and CDR2 FYNNEI. The CDR3 region is CASSGDRGTDTQYF. In DNA form, the CDR3 reads TGTGCCAGCAGCGGAGACAGGGGCACAGATACGCAGTATTTT.

This clone has only one observation. This chain uses TRBV25-1 with TRBJ1-6, with D possibly being TRBD1 (5 bases). CDR1 and CDR2 (germline): MGHDK, SYGVNS. This CDR3 has 15 amino acids. V was pared by 3 bases and J by 7 bases, with 13 bases between. In DNA form, the CDR3 reads TGTGCCAGCAGTGACCCTACAGGACCAAATTCACCCCTCCACTTT. It is translated as CASSDPTGPNSPLHF.

The rearrangement joins TRBV27 to TRBJ1-1; possible D gene TRBD1, 5 bases. The length of the CDR3 is 13 residues. Germline CDR1 MNHEY, CDR2 SMNVEV (reference sequence). Trimming removed 5 bases at V and 3 bases at J, with 10 bases between. The CDR3 bases are TGTGCCAGCAGTCTTTGGGGGGACACTGAAGCTTTCTTT. As protein: CASSLWGDTEAFF.

V usage is TRBV15 and J usage is TRBJ1-4; 7 nucleotides match TRBD1. CDR3 size: 14 residues. From germline, CDR1 is LNHNV and CDR2 YYDKDF (reference sequence). After removal of 4 bases from V and 5 bases from J, the junction contained 4 bases not matched to a gene. CDR3 residues: CATSKDRWNEKLFF. The CDR3 bases are TGTGCCACCAGCAAGGACAGGTGGAATGAAAAACTGTTTTTT.

The CDR3 loop is CASSTLRDKGYEQYF. In nucleotides, the CDR3 is TGTGCCAGTAGTACCCTCCGGGACAAAGGCTACGAGCAGTACTTC. The V and J genes are TRBV19 and TRBJ2-7; D might be TRBD1 (6 bases). Germline V gene sequence: CDR1 LNHDA, CDR2 SQIVND (reference sequence). V lost 4 bases and J lost 3, with 16 bases in between. The CDR3 consists of 15 residues.

The J gene is TRBJ2-7, the V gene TRBV9; 10 bases align to TRBD1. The CDR3 length is 15 residues. Per germline, CDR1 SGDLS and CDR2 YYNGEE. V lost 3 bases to trimming and J lost 4 bases; unmatched junction nucleotides: 7. The CDR3 reads CASSARQGATYEQYF. Here the CDR3 DNA reads TGTGCCAGCAGCGCCCGACAGGGGGCGACTTACGAGCAGTACTTC.

This chain links TRBV19 with TRBJ2-5; 7 nucleotides agree with TRBD2. The CDR3 has 15 residues. Germline V gene data show CDR1 as LNHDA and CDR2 as SQIVND (reference sequence). The V segment lost 3 bases and the J segment 2 bases; nucleotides outside the gene matches: 6. CDR3 sequence reads: CASSMGGTHQETQYF. The CDR3 coding sequence is TGTGCCAGTAGTATGGGGGGGACTCATCAAGAGACCCAGTACTTC.

This rearrangement joins TRBV30 to TRBJ1-1; D is perhaps TRBD1 (6 bases). The V end was cut by 2 bases, the J end by 4 bases, with 17 bases between. The CDR3 totals 15 residues. Per germline, CDR1 GTSNPN and CDR2 SVGIG (reference sequence). The CDR3 loop is CAWSYRDGGRTEAFF. Here the CDR3 DNA reads TGTGCCTGGAGTTACCGGGACGGGGGGCGCACTGAAGCTTTCTTT.

The chain carries TRBV5-1 and TRBJ1-5, with a weak D call TRBD1 (6 bases). The CDR3 covers 14 residues. Germline V gene lookup returns CDR1 SGHRS and CDR2 YFSETQ. V dropped 0 bases and J dropped 4 bases, with 8 bases sitting between them. The CDR3 nucleotides read TGCGCCAGCAGCTTGGGACAGGTGAATCAGCCCCAGCATTTT. This gives the protein CASSLGQVNQPQHF.

J is TRBJ2-7 and V is TRBV14; TRBD1 agrees at 7 bases. CDR3 size: 15 residues. CDR1 is SGHDN and CDR2 is FVKESK in the germline V gene. Trimming at V came to 4 bases and at J to 7 bases, leaving 13 bases not matched to a gene. CDR3 DNA: TGTGCCAGCAGCCCTTTGGGGACAGTAGCTTGGGAGCAGTACTTC. It yields the protein CASSPLGTVAWEQYF. Using reference TRBV14 and TRBJ2-7 for the parts outside the CDR3, the full variable domain is EAGVTQFPSHSVIEKGQTVTLRCDPISGHDNLYWYRRVMGKEIKFLLHFVKESKQDESGMPNNRFLAERTGGTYSTLKVQPAELEDSGVYFCASSPLGTVAWEQYFGPGTRLTVT.

The chain joins TRBV5-8 to TRBJ2-3; D perhaps matches TRBD2 (6 bases). The CDR3 covers 16 residues. Between the trimmed V and J ends, which lost 4 bases and 2 bases, there was a span of 17 bases. Germline CDR1 reads SGHTS; CDR2 reads YDEGEE. CDR3 sequence reads: CASSPGSIAVTDTQYF. In nucleotides, the CDR3 is TGTGCCAGCAGCCCGGGGTCCATAGCGGTCACAGATACGCAGTATTTT.

The chain joins TRBV4-1 to TRBJ2-7, with TRBD2 matching over 7 bases. The CDR3 runs to 15 residues. Per germline, CDR1 MGHRA and CDR2 YSYEKL. V trimming: 0 bases; J trimming: 4 bases; junction bases outside the gene matches: 6. The CDR3 region is CASSQDGGSIYEQYF. The CDR3 DNA sequence: TGCGCCAGCAGCCAAGATGGCGGGAGTATATACGAGCAGTACTTC.

The genes are TRBV6-2 or TRBV6-3 and TRBJ2-3; TRBD2 matches 8 bases. J gave up 3 bases and V 5 bases, and 7 bases lay outside the gene matches. The germline CDR1 and CDR2 sequences are MNHEY and SVGEGT. This CDR3 region has 15 residues. CDR3 protein: CASSNGGGGTDTQYF. DNA of the CDR3: TGTGCCAGCAGTAACGGGGGGGGCGGTACAGATACGCAGTATTTT.

V and J are TRBV7-3 and TRBJ2-1; D is perhaps TRBD1 (6 bases). Germline CDR1 reads SGHTA; CDR2 reads FQGTGA. V lost 5 bases and J lost 10, with 15 bases in between. The CDR3 has 13 amino acids. CDR3 loop: CASSATPGEEQFF. CDR3 DNA: TGTGCCAGCAGCGCGACGCCAGGGGAGGAGCAGTTCTTC.

The chain carries TRBV5-8 and TRBJ2-5; 11 bases match TRBD2. The J segment lost 7 bases and the V segment lost 1 base, leaving 6 bases of the junction unmatched. Germline V gene lookup returns CDR1 SGHTS and CDR2 YDEGEE. This CDR3 spans 15 amino acids. The CDR3 protein is CASSLLSLAGGTQYF. The DNA of the CDR3 is TGTGCCAGCAGCTTGTTGTCGCTAGCGGGAGGGACCCAGTACTTC.

The chain couples TRBV4-2 to TRBJ1-1; possible D gene TRBD1, 5 bases. CDR1 and CDR2 from the germline V gene are LGHNA and YNFKEQ. V shed 4 bases and J shed 5 bases, with 11 bases lying between them. The CDR3 contains 13 residues. CDR3 bases: TGTGCCAGCAGCCCTAATCCAGGGACTGAAGCTTTCTTT. Translated: CASSPNPGTEAFF.

The genes are TRBV28 and TRBJ2-6; TRBD2 matches 8 bases. The CDR3 sequence is 17 residues long. Germline loops: CDR1 MDHEN, CDR2 SYDVKM. V lost 2 bases to trimming and J lost 3 bases; unmatched junction nucleotides: 6. In DNA form, the CDR3 reads TGTGCCAGCAGTTTAGAAGCGGGAGTACGTGGGGCCAACGTCCTGACTTTC. Translating it yields CASSLEAGVRGANVLTF. Supplemented by reference TRBV28 and TRBJ2-6, the full variable domain reads DVKVTQSSRYLVKRTGEKVFLECVQDMDHENMFWYRQDPGLGLRLIYFSYDVKMKEKGDIPEGYSVSREKKERFSLILESASTNQTSMYLCASSLEAGVRGANVLTFGAGSRLTVL.

This clone occurred once. The genes are TRBV5-1 and TRBJ2-2; D is perhaps TRBD1 (5 bases). V lost 0 bases and J lost 6, with 15 bases in between. The CDR3 is 16 residues long. The germline V gene has CDR1 SGHRS and CDR2 YFSETQ. The CDR3 reads CASSLATGTGPGELFF. CDR3 DNA: TGCGCCAGCAGCTTGGCCACAGGAACAGGCCCCGGGGAGCTGTTTTTT.

The chain employs TRBV9 and TRBJ1-2, with a weak D call TRBD1 (5 bases). Germline CDR1 reads SGDLS; CDR2 reads YYNGEE. This CDR3 has 15 amino acids. Trimming shortened V by 1 base and J by 2 bases, and 12 bases separated the two germline ends. CDR3 coding DNA: TGTGCCAGCAGCGTAAGTCCAGGGAAGAACTATGGCTACACCTTC. Residues: CASSVSPGKNYGYTF.

The chain carries TRBV11-2 and TRBJ2-7; maybe TRBD2 (6 bases). The length of the CDR3 is 13 residues. Trimming took off 1 base at V and 5 bases at J, with 9 bases between the two ends. CDR1 is SGHAT and CDR2 is FQNNGV in the germline V gene. CDR3 in amino acids: CASSLGGGDEQYF. CDR3 bases: TGTGCCAGCAGCTTAGGCGGAGGGGACGAGCAGTACTTC.

This clone has only one observation. The V gene is TRBV5-1, the J gene TRBJ2-1; D is possibly TRBD2 (7 bases). The V end lost 4 bases, the J end lost 0 bases, and 17 bases lay between the germline ends. The CDR3 covers 17 residues. CDR1 is SGHRS and CDR2 is YFSETQ in the germline V gene. CDR3: CASSRTLADSSYNEQFF. In DNA, the CDR3 is TGCGCCAGCAGCCGGACTCTAGCGGACAGCTCCTACAATGAGCAGTTCTTC.

Turning to this clone: The same CDR3 also results from other DNA sequences found in this sample. The V call is TRBV5-1, the J call TRBJ2-5; D gene unclear. Looked up from germline, CDR1 is SGHRS and CDR2 is YFSETQ. V gave up 2 bases and J gave up 4 bases, with 9 bases separating them. The CDR3 sequence is 13 residues long. The CDR3 spells CASSLVGGETQYF. The CDR3 nucleotides read TGCGCCAGCAGCTTAGTAGGCGGAGAGACCCAGTACTTC.

The J gene is TRBJ1-1, the V gene TRBV23-1; D is perhaps TRBD1 (5 bases). TRBV23-1 falls under the ORF class, with uncertain function. V lost 10 bases, J lost 7 bases, and 16 bases lay in between. The CDR3 is 12 amino acids. CDR3 protein: CAIRAREGEAFF. Written as DNA, the CDR3 is TGCGCCATCCGGGCCAGGGAGGGTGAAGCTTTCTTT.

The V and J genes are TRBV7-2 and TRBJ1-4, with 8 bases that match TRBD1. Germline V gene data show CDR1 as SGHTA and CDR2 as FQGNSA. This CDR3 contains 14 residues. V trimming: 4 bases; J trimming: 8 bases; junction bases outside the gene matches: 6. Here the CDR3 reads CASSSAGQGEKLFF. CDR3 bases: TGTGCCAGCAGCTCCGCCGGACAGGGAGAAAAACTGTTTTTT.

The rearrangement links TRBV7-9 to TRBJ1-2; D call uncertain. Germline V gene sequence: CDR1 SEHNR, CDR2 FQNEAQ (reference sequence). This CDR3 has 16 amino acids. V lost 2 bases and J 4 bases, leaving 17 bases between the germline ends. The CDR3 sequence: CASSLSRAGDPYGYTF. Here the CDR3 DNA reads TGTGCCAGCAGCTTATCCCGGGCCGGGGATCCCTATGGCTACACCTTC.